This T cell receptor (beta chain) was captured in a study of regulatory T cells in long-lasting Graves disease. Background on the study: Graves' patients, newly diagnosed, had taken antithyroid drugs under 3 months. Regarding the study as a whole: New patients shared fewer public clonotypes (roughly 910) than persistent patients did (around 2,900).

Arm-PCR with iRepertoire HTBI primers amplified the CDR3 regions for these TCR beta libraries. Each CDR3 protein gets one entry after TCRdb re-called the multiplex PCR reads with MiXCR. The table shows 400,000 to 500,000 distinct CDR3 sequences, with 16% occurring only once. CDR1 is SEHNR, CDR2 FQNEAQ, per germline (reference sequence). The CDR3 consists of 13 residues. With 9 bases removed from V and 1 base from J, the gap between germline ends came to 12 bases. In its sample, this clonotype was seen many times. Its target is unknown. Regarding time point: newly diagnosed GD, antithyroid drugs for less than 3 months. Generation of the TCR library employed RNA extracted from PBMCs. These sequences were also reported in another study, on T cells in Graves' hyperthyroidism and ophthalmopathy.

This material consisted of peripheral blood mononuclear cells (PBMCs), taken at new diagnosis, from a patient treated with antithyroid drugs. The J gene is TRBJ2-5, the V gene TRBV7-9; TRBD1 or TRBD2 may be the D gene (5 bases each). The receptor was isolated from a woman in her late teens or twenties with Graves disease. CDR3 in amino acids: CASKPGTQETQYF. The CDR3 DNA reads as TGTGCCAGTAAACCAGGGACCCAAGAGACCCAGTACTTC.